These 11 T cell receptor beta chains originate from one sample sequenced in a study of T cell repertoires in cytomegalovirus infection. These TCRs are of unknown antigen specificity. MiXCR was run by TCRdb on the reads, yielding one entry per CDR3 protein. The repertoire holds roughly 990,000 distinct CDR3 sequences, with roughly 30% as singletons. The specimen was cultured CD8+ T cells from PBMCs, collected from culture after CMV antigen stimulation. These receptors originate from a human donor in good health (CMV status not recorded). Some clones in this sample may be carry-over from other donors' samples.

This clonotype was counted at least ten times. V usage is TRBV7-2 and J usage is TRBJ2-1; weak D call: TRBD2 (5 bases). This CDR3 spans 14 amino acids. Germline CDR1 and CDR2: SGHTA and FQGNSA. V was trimmed by 2 bases and J by 6 bases, leaving 11 bases between them. Written as DNA, the CDR3 is TGTGCCAGCAGCTTAAGGACTGGGCGCAATGAGCAGTTCTTC. Translated: CASSLRTGRNEQFF.

There are a few counts of this clonotype. J is TRBJ1-2 and V is TRBV7-2, with D maybe TRBD1 (6 bases). V shed 10 bases and J shed 6 bases, with 15 bases lying between them. This CDR3 region has 12 residues. Germline-derived CDR1 and CDR2 are SGHTA and FQGNSA. Here the CDR3 reads CAIIQGGNGYTF. CDR3 coding DNA: TGTGCCATCATACAGGGAGGGAATGGCTACACCTTC.

The gene calls are TRBV7-9 and TRBJ2-3; D gene ambiguous. The CDR3 is 17 residues long. Trimming pared 4 bases from V and 0 bases from J, leaving 17 bases between. CDR1 and CDR2 (germline): SEHNR, FQNEAQ (reference sequence). The CDR3, as DNA: TGTGCCAGCAGCTACCCGGTTTCGGCCCTTAGCACAGATACGCAGTATTTT. Translating it yields CASSYPVSALSTDTQYF. The full variable domain, with the rest looked up from reference TRBV7-9 and TRBJ2-3, is DTGVSQNPRHKITKRGQNVTFRCDPISEHNRLYWYRQTLGQGPEFLTYFQNEAQLEKSRLLSDRFSAERPKGSFSTLEIQRTEQGDSAMYLCASSYPVSALSTDTQYFGPGTRLTVL.

This clonotype was counted a single time. V gene TRBV9 combines with J gene TRBJ2-5; perhaps TRBD2 as D (6 bases). The CDR3 is 15 amino acids. Per germline, CDR1 SGDLS and CDR2 YYNGEE. Trimming stripped 3 bases from V and 4 bases from J, with 16 bases between. CDR3 nucleotide sequence: TGTGCCAGCAGCGGGGGGGAAGGGGTTGGAGAGACCCAGTACTTC. Amino acid sequence: CASSGGEGVGETQYF.

Of note for this clonotype: Just one base apart from a much larger clone, this may be a read error. The gene calls are TRBV7-8 and TRBJ2-1; D not resolved. The CDR3 runs 11 residues. Trimming took 10 bases from V and 7 from J, leaving 11 bases between them. Germline-derived CDR1 and CDR2 are SGHVS and FQNEAQ. In nucleotides, the CDR3 is TGTGCCATCACCCTTTCAAATGAGCAGTTCTTC. Its translation is CAITLSNEQFF.

Ten or more counts support this clonotype. The CDR3 protein is CASSTPDRIHEQYF. The CDR3 DNA reads as TGTGCCAGCAGCACCCCGGACAGGATACACGAGCAGTACTTC. This chain connects TRBV7-9 to TRBJ2-7; the match to TRBD1 covers 7 bases. This CDR3 has 14 amino acids. Losses at the gene ends were 5 bases for V and 5 bases for J; bases not matched to a gene: 9. Germline assignment: CDR1 SEHNR and CDR2 FQNEAQ (reference sequence).

This clonotype occurred a few times. In DNA, the CDR3 is TGTGCCAGCGGATTAGGGAACGAGCAGTACGTC. Protein product: CASGLGNEQYV. The chain uses TRBV6-5 and TRBJ2-7, with no clear D. CDR1 is MNHEY and CDR2 is SVGAGI in the germline V gene. The CDR3 spans 11 residues. Trimming removed 8 bases from V and 5 bases from J, with 10 bases in between.

This chain joins TRBV7-6 and TRBJ2-3, with 9 bases fitting TRBD2. The CDR3 is made up of 17 amino acids. CDR1 and CDR2 from the germline V gene are SGHVS and FNYEAQ. Trimming took 0 bases from V and 3 from J; bases not matched to a gene: 7. CDR3 sequence reads: CASSLAPKRGDTDTQYF. CDR3 sequence (DNA): TGTGCCAGCAGCTTAGCGCCGAAGCGGGGGGATACAGATACGCAGTATTTT.

The chain uses TRBV11-1 and TRBJ2-5; D is perhaps TRBD2 (6 bases). From germline, CDR1 is SGHAT and CDR2 FQDESV (reference sequence). Trimming left V 5 bases short and J 10 bases short, with 11 bases between. CDR3 size: 11 residues. CDR3 bases: TGTGCCAGCAGCAGGACTACGGTCCAGTACTTC. Amino acids: CASSRTTVQYF.

This clonotype was recorded a few times. This chain uses TRBV11-3 with TRBJ1-1, with 7 bases identical to TRBD1. The CDR3 runs 12 residues. Germline CDR1 is SGHNT and CDR2 is YENEEA. J gave up 8 bases and V 3 bases, and 3 bases lay outside the gene matches. In nucleotides, the CDR3 is TGTGCCAGCAGCTTGAGGGGACAGGAAGCTTTCTTT. Translation gives CASSLRGQEAFF.

This clonotype was found a few times. The chain carries TRBV7-4 and TRBJ1-1; no definite D call. The CDR3 has 13 amino acids. Germline V gene sequence: CDR1 SGHVT, CDR2 SQSDAQ. V lost 0 bases and J lost 4, with 6 bases in between. The CDR3 nucleotides are TGTGCCAGCAGCTTAGCGGCGGCCACTGAAGCTTTCTTT. It codes for CASSLAAATEAFF. Supplemented by reference TRBV7-4 and TRBJ1-1, the full variable domain reads GAGVSQSPRYKVAKRGRDVALRCDSISGHVTLYWYRQTLGQGSEVLTYSQSDAQRDKSGRPSGRFSAERPERSVSTLKIQRTEQGDSAVYLCASSLAAATEAFFGQGTRLTVV.